This passage covers 16 T cell receptor beta chains from one sample sequenced in a study of Ad26.COV2.S vaccination and SARS-CoV-2 variants (dated by TCRdb to about 2021). Libraries came from the immunoSEQ multiplex PCR assay. The table was pulled from immuneACCESS by TCRdb, which kept in-frame rearrangements only. Such tables lose some clones; where checked, under half of the loss comes from unresolved V genes, and the rest has no known cause. Counted in this sample were around 450,000 clones; 85% to 90% of them appeared once. The biggest ten clones account for 2.5% to 3% of the sample. In the paper's terms, the treatment or condition label means: some 20 received Ad26.COV2.S at low or high dose, single or two shots; 5 received placebo; per-sample allocation not given. Repertoires of vaccine and placebo recipients were sequenced from samples taken on day 63 after the first injection. This sample comprised peripheral blood, obtained in a trial of Ad26.COV2.S vaccine versus placebo. The source is a person between 18 and 59 years old who received the Ad26.COV2.S COVID-19 vaccine or a placebo.

This clone was counted only a few times. This sequence joins TRBV5-8 and TRBJ1-3, with a possible D match to TRBD1 (5 bases). CDR1 SGHTS and CDR2 YDEGEE come from the germline V gene. The CDR3 has 15 residues. Trimming pared 7 bases from V and 2 bases from J, leaving 16 bases between. The CDR3 sequence is CASGGALGPGNTIYF. The DNA of the CDR3 is TGTGCCAGCGGCGGGGCGTTGGGCCCTGGAAACACCATATATTTT.

The table lists this clone with a few counts. V is TRBV9 and J is TRBJ1-4; weak D call: TRBD1 (6 bases). The CDR3 is 15 amino acids. Per the germline V gene, CDR1 is SGDLS and CDR2 is YYNGEE. Trimming left V 3 bases short and J 6 bases short, with 15 bases between. The CDR3 DNA reads as TGTGCCAGCAGCGAGGGGGGAGGATCTTATGAAAAACTGTTTTTT. Protein sequence: CASSEGGGSYEKLFF. The full variable domain, rest sourced from reference TRBV9 and TRBJ1-4, is DSGVTQTPKHLITATGQRVTLRCSPRSGDLSVYWYQQSLDQGLQFLIQYYNGEERAKGNILERFSAQQFPDLHSELNLSSLELGDSALYFCASSEGGGSYEKLFFGSGTQLSVL.

This clone appeared a single time. The gene calls are TRBV5-1 and TRBJ1-2; perhaps TRBD1 as D (5 bases). Germline CDR1 is SGHRS and CDR2 is YFSETQ. Trimming stripped 4 bases from V and 6 bases from J, with 19 bases between. The CDR3 loop spans 15 amino acids. The DNA for the CDR3 is TGCGCCAGCAGCCGGAATTTGGACGGGGGAGATGGCTACACCTTC. Translation gives CASSRNLDGGDGYTF.

The chain has TRBV15 and TRBJ2-5; TRBD2 aligns across 10 bases. CDR3 size: 16 residues. Trimming removed 4 bases from V and 5 bases from J; junction bases left unmatched: 10. From germline, CDR1 is LNHNV and CDR2 YYDKDF (reference sequence). CDR3 protein: CATSTSGGASLETQYF. The CDR3 DNA reads TGTGCCACCAGCACAAGCGGGGGGGCTAGTTTGGAGACCCAGTACTTC.

This clone was detected only a few times. V gene TRBV7-9 combines with J gene TRBJ1-2; D remains unclear. The CDR3 is 13 residues long. The germline CDR1 and CDR2 sequences are SEHNR and FQNEAQ (reference sequence). Between the trimmed V and J ends, which lost 0 bases and 3 bases, there was a span of 5 bases. CDR3 sequence (DNA): TGTGCCAGCAGCTTAGCTTTTGACTATGGCTACACCTTC. The encoded protein is CASSLAFDYGYTF.

This clone was recorded only once. The chain recombines TRBV2 with TRBJ2-3; D gene uncertain. Trimming left V 5 bases short and J 4 bases short, with 16 bases between. The germline gives CDR1 SNHLY, CDR2 FYNNEI. The CDR3 length is 15 residues. The DNA of the CDR3 is TGTGCCAGCAGTTACGAGTGGGGTGAGGCAGATACGCAGTATTTT. As protein: CASSYEWGEADTQYF. The full variable domain, its missing parts supplied by reference TRBV2 and TRBJ2-3, is EPEVTQTPSHQVTQMGQEVILRCVPISNHLYFYWYRQILGQKVEFLVSFYNNEISEKSEIFDDQFSVERPDGSNFTLKIRSTKLEDSAMYFCASSYEWGEADTQYFGPGTRLTVL.

The chain joins TRBV11-2 to TRBJ2-2; tentatively, D is TRBD2 (5 bases). This CDR3 is 17 amino acids long. Trimming shortened V by 5 bases and J by 4 bases, and 20 bases separated the two germline ends. The germline CDR1 and CDR2 sequences are SGHAT and FQNNGV. The CDR3 DNA sequence: TGTGCCAGCAGCCCCCAAATAGGGAGCGCCGGCACCGGGGAGCTGTTTTTT. It is translated as CASSPQIGSAGTGELFF.

The V gene is TRBV5-6, the J gene TRBJ1-2, with D perhaps TRBD1 (5 bases). V was shortened by 1 base and J by 4 bases, with 20 bases between the two germline ends. Per the germline V gene, CDR1 is SGHDT and CDR2 is YYEEEE. This CDR3 is 17 amino acids long. Here the CDR3 reads CASSLKPPPGRVYGYTF. The CDR3 DNA sequence: TGTGCCAGCAGCTTGAAGCCACCGCCGGGGCGAGTCTATGGCTACACCTTC.

This clone was counted between two and nine times. The chain has TRBV7-2 and TRBJ2-1, with 8 positions matching TRBD2. The CDR3 spans 14 residues. J lost 9 bases, V lost 6 bases, and 10 bases had no gene match. The germline V gene encodes CDR1 SGHTA and CDR2 FQGNSA. The CDR3 sequence is CASRMGTRIGEQFF. For the CDR3, the DNA is TGTGCCAGCAGAATGGGGACTAGAATAGGTGAGCAGTTCTTC.

V gene TRBV28 combines with J gene TRBJ1-2, with 7 bases that match TRBD1. The CDR3 loop spans 17 amino acids. J lost 8 bases, V lost 2 bases, and 17 bases had no gene match. Per the germline V gene, CDR1 is MDHEN and CDR2 is SYDVKM. CDR3 region: CASSLRTYWAGGLGYTF. In DNA, the CDR3 is TGTGCCAGCAGTTTAAGGACCTACTGGGCAGGGGGGCTCGGCTACACCTTC.

This chain links TRBV21-1 with TRBJ2-7; no check of the table's D call, TRBD2, against the DNA was made. TRBV21-1 is a known pseudogene. The CDR3 is 15 residues long. The CDR3 DNA sequence: TGTGCCATCACCCTGGGACTAGCGGGCTCCTACGAGCAGTACGTC. Its translation is CAITLGLAGSYEQYV.

V is TRBV19 and J is TRBJ1-2; possibly TRBD1 for D (5 bases). Germline V gene sequence: CDR1 LNHDA, CDR2 SQIVND (reference sequence). This CDR3 is built from 14 residues. The germline V and J ends were trimmed by 6 bases and 7 bases, with 18 bases remaining between them. The CDR3: CASRTAGHSGGYTF. For the CDR3, the DNA is TGTGCCAGTAGGACAGCCGGACATTCGGGTGGCTACACCTTC.

The chain combines TRBV3-1 (or the pseudogene TRBV3-2) with TRBJ2-5; 7 positions match TRBD1. The CDR3 runs to 14 residues. The germline CDR1 and CDR2 sequences are LGHDT and YNNKEL (reference sequence). After removal of 3 bases from V and 3 bases from J, the junction contained 4 bases not matched to a gene. CDR3 in amino acids: CASSHRGTEETQYF. The CDR3 DNA sequence: TGTGCCAGCAGCCACAGAGGGACAGAAGAGACCCAGTACTTC.

The chain joins TRBV18 to TRBJ1-4; no clear D. Germline V gene data show CDR1 as KGHSH and CDR2 as LQKENI. The CDR3 sequence is 13 residues long. The V end lost 1 base, the J end lost 5 bases, and 5 bases lay between the germline ends. The CDR3: CASSPRPNEKLFF. DNA of the CDR3: TGTGCCAGCTCACCACGGCCGAATGAAAAACTGTTTTTT.

V gene TRBV5-6 combines with J gene TRBJ2-1; D could derive from TRBD1 or TRBD2 (7 bases each). The CDR3 contains 16 residues. V was shortened by 3 bases and J by 3 bases, with 16 bases between the two germline ends. Germline values: CDR1 SGHDT, CDR2 YYEEEE. The CDR3 DNA follows: TGTGCCAGCAGCTCTGACAGGGAGGGGGACTACAATGAGCAGTTCTTC. Encoded protein: CASSSDREGDYNEQFF.

This rearrangement joins TRBV4-3 to TRBJ1-3; 7 bases line up with TRBD1. V gave up 1 base and J gave up 4 bases; unmatched junction bases: 7. This CDR3 is 16 amino acids long. Germline CDR1 LGHNA, CDR2 YSLEER. CDR3 nucleotides: TGCGCCAGCAGCCAAGGGGCCCAGGGGGGGGGAAACACCATATATTTT. Amino acid sequence: CASSQGAQGGGNTIYF.